One and the same sample provided the 26 T cell receptor beta chains below, sequenced in a study of spatial heterogeneity in lung cancer. TCRdb independently ran MiXCR on the 5' RACE reads; one entry per CDR3 protein. The sample comprises over 75,000 distinct CDR3 sequences, about 20% of which are singletons, and 6.2% rests with the top ten. Time point specified: sample taken at primary tumor resection. No cell sorting; template was whole RNA from tumor, lung tissue or PBMC. Here the sequenced sample was PBMCs, taken at surgery. The receptors were gathered from a male donor with early-stage non-small cell lung cancer.

The rearrangement links TRBV11-2 to TRBJ2-5; D is undetermined. V was clipped by 6 bases and J by 5 bases, with 10 bases between them. The CDR3 runs 12 residues. CDR1 SGHAT and CDR2 FQNNGV come from the germline V gene. The CDR3 bases are TGTGCCAGCAGGGACCGTGGGGAGACCCAGTACTTC. As protein: CASRDRGETQYF.

V is TRBV7-9 and J is TRBJ2-5, with unresolved D. There are 16 residues in the CDR3. With 5 bases removed from V and 1 base from J, the gap between germline ends came to 17 bases. Germline V gives CDR1 SEHNR, CDR2 FQNEAQ (reference sequence). The CDR3 here is CASSPGIFGRQETQYF. CDR3 nucleotides: TGTGCCAGCAGCCCTGGGATCTTTGGCCGCCAAGAGACCCAGTACTTC.

This clonotype was seen more than once but under ten times. This chain connects TRBV28 to TRBJ2-1, with 10 bases that match TRBD2. Per the germline V gene, CDR1 is MDHEN and CDR2 is SYDVKM. Trimming at V came to 7 bases and at J to 4 bases, leaving 7 bases not matched to a gene. CDR3 length: 15 amino acids. CDR3 amino acids: CASIPISGRYNEQFF. Written as DNA, the CDR3 is TGTGCCAGCATCCCAATTAGCGGGAGGTACAATGAGCAGTTCTTC.

This chain joins TRBV7-9 and TRBJ2-3; TRBD2 matches at 10 bases. Germline V gene lookup returns CDR1 SEHNR and CDR2 FQNEAQ (reference sequence). There are 15 residues in the CDR3. V shed 3 bases, J shed 5 bases, and the junction held 5 bases outside the gene matches. This chain's CDR3 is CASSFLAGGKDTQYF. For the CDR3, the DNA is TGTGCCAGCAGCTTCTTAGCGGGAGGAAAAGATACGCAGTATTTT.

This clonotype was seen a handful of times. The CDR3 nucleotides read TGCAGTGCTCAGTGGCAGACACAAGAGACCCAGTACTTC. Its translation: CSAQWQTQETQYF. The rearrangement joins TRBV20-1 to TRBJ2-5; D unresolved. Per the germline V gene, CDR1 is DFQATT and CDR2 is SNEGSKA (reference sequence). V lost 5 bases and J 2 bases, leaving 12 bases between the germline ends. The CDR3 is made up of 13 amino acids.

The chain employs TRBV12-3 or TRBV12-4 and TRBJ2-2; possible D gene TRBD1, 5 bases. Trimming shortened V by 2 bases and J by 2 bases, and 9 bases separated the two germline ends. The CDR3 has 15 residues. The CDR3 loop reads CASSLNRGNTGELFF. In DNA form, the CDR3 reads TGTGCCAGCAGTTTAAATAGGGGCAACACCGGGGAGCTGTTTTTT.

For this clonotype: An end of the junction does not agree with germline; a read error may underlie this. This sequence joins TRBV2 and TRBJ2-2; no firm D call. CDR1 and CDR2 (germline): SNHLY, FYNNEI. This CDR3 comprises 13 residues. DNA for the CDR3: TGTGCCAGCAGGGAAGGAATAACCGGGGAGCTGTTTTTT. Protein sequence: CASREGITGELFF.

The chain combines TRBV6-5 with TRBJ1-4, with TRBD1 matching 8 bases. Germline CDR1 reads MNHEY; CDR2 reads SVGAGI. This CDR3 is built from 17 residues. V trimming: 5 bases; J trimming: 1 base; junction bases outside the gene matches: 9. For the CDR3, the DNA is TGTGCCAGCAGTCCCGGGACAGGTTTCCTAACTAATGAAAAACTGTTTTTT. This sequence encodes CASSPGTGFLTNEKLFF.

This clonotype was counted only a few times. The rearrangement links TRBV9 to TRBJ2-5; D unresolved. Trimming stripped 0 bases from V and 1 base from J, with 7 bases between. Germline-derived CDR1 and CDR2 are SGDLS and YYNGEE. This CDR3 comprises 14 residues. CDR3 sequence reads: CASSVGGPQETQYF. CDR3 bases: TGTGCCAGCAGCGTAGGAGGACCCCAAGAGACCCAGTACTTC. Based on the CDR3 plus reference TRBV9 and TRBJ2-5, the full variable domain is DSGVTQTPKHLITATGQRVTLRCSPRSGDLSVYWYQQSLDQGLQFLIQYYNGEERAKGNILERFSAQQFPDLHSELNLSSLELGDSALYFCASSVGGPQETQYFGPGTRLLVL.

Only a few counts were recorded for this clonotype. V and J are TRBV20-1 and TRBJ2-1, with TRBD2 matching over 12 bases. The CDR3 loop spans 14 amino acids. In germline, CDR1 is DFQATT, CDR2 SNEGSKA (reference sequence). The junction had 4 bases not matched to a gene; V was cut back by 1 base and J by 9 bases. The CDR3 DNA reads TGCAGTGCTAGAGGACTAGCGGGAGATATTGAGCAGTTCTTC. Translated, it gives CSARGLAGDIEQFF.

This clonotype was seen repeatedly, ten times or more. V and J are TRBV5-1 and TRBJ2-7, with D perhaps matching TRBD2 (7 bases). Germline assignment: CDR1 SGHRS and CDR2 YFSETQ. This CDR3 spans 15 amino acids. V shed 0 bases and J shed 0 bases, with 10 bases lying between them. The CDR3 loop is CASSLGGGNSYEQYF. The CDR3 coding sequence is TGCGCCAGCAGCTTGGGCGGGGGCAACTCCTACGAGCAGTACTTC.

Turning to this clonotype: With a much larger clone just one base away, this may be a read error. V gene TRBV6-5 combines with J gene TRBJ2-6; 8 bases line up with TRBD1. The CDR3 spans 17 residues. Germline V gene lookup returns CDR1 MNHEY and CDR2 SVGAGI. The CDR3 DNA sequence: TGTGTCAGCACGTCCGGGACAGGAGCTCTTGGGGCCAACGTCCTGACTTTC. This gives the protein CVSTSGTGALGANVLTF.

This clonotype occurred a few times. The chain has TRBV7-2 and TRBJ1-2; D might be TRBD1 (5 bases). Germline CDR1 SGHTA, CDR2 FQGNSA. V was trimmed by 0 bases and J by 3 bases, leaving 8 bases between them. The CDR3 runs 14 residues. The CDR3 nucleotides read TGTGCCAGCAGCTTAGCCGCAGGGTACTATGGCTACACCTTC. Translated, it gives CASSLAAGYYGYTF.

The V call is TRBV6-2 or TRBV6-3, the J call TRBJ2-1; 7 bases agree with TRBD1. The CDR3 sequence is 13 residues long. V dropped 5 bases and J dropped 4; count of bases not matched to a gene: 2. Germline lookup yields CDR1 MNHEY and CDR2 SVGEGT. The CDR3 sequence is CASSVQGYNEQFF. CDR3 DNA: TGTGCCAGCAGTGTACAGGGGTACAATGAGCAGTTCTTC.

This clonotype turned up a few times. V usage is TRBV20-1 and J usage is TRBJ1-2, with 7 bases matching TRBD1. The trim removed 0 bases at V and 5 bases at J, leaving 9 bases unmatched. The CDR3 is made up of 15 amino acids. CDR1 is DFQATT and CDR2 is SNEGSKA in the germline V gene (reference sequence). The CDR3 DNA reads as TGCAGTGCTAGAGACCAACAGGGGATAGGATATGGCTACACCTTC. It yields the protein CSARDQQGIGYGYTF.

This clonotype was recorded only once. This chain connects TRBV20-1 to TRBJ2-2; D gene unclear. The CDR3 has 13 residues. CDR1 and CDR2 from the germline V gene are DFQATT and SNEGSKA (reference sequence). Trimming cost V 0 bases and J 8 bases, with 10 bases left between them. CDR3 bases: TGCAGTGCTAGAGAGACCAGTCCGGGGGAGCTGTTTTTT. This encodes CSARETSPGELFF.

This clonotype has just one count. This could be a read error, since a much larger clone is one nucleotide away. The rearrangement joins TRBV25-1 to TRBJ2-3, with D possibly being TRBD2 (7 bases). Germline V gene data show CDR1 as MGHDK and CDR2 as SYGVNS. The CDR3 length is 15 residues. The CDR3 spells CVSSEGGHRTDTQYF. The CDR3 DNA sequence: TGTGTCAGCAGTGAGGGGGGGCATCGCACAGATACGCAGTATTTT.

This chain connects TRBV7-2 to TRBJ2-5; no clear D. This CDR3 has 14 amino acids. From germline, CDR1 is SGHTA and CDR2 FQGNSA. V lost 1 base, J lost 4 bases, and 10 bases lay in between. As DNA, the CDR3 is TGTGCCAGCAGCTTAGAGACGGTCGGAGAGACCCAGTACTTC. As protein: CASSLETVGETQYF.

This clonotype occurred a few times. The CDR3 nucleotides read TGTGCCAGCAGTGCCCTAGCGGGAGGGCCCTACGAGCAGTACTTC. It is translated as CASSALAGGPYEQYF. The chain recombines TRBV12-3 or TRBV12-4 with TRBJ2-7, with 12 bases fitting TRBD2. V lost 5 bases, J lost 2 bases, and 4 bases stayed unmatched. The CDR3 has 15 amino acids.

The V and J genes are TRBV27 and TRBJ1-6, with 8 bases lining up with TRBD1. The V gene's germline CDR1 is MNHEY and CDR2 SMNVEV (reference sequence). V shed 2 bases, J shed 2 bases, and the junction held 8 bases outside the gene matches. CDR3 size: 18 residues. The CDR3 region is CASSLEPTGVPYNSPLHF. The DNA of the CDR3 is TGTGCCAGCAGTTTAGAGCCGACAGGGGTACCCTATAATTCACCCCTCCACTTT.

V and J are TRBV5-1 and TRBJ2-2; 7 bases are a match to TRBD2. The germline V gene encodes CDR1 SGHRS and CDR2 YFSETQ. CDR3 size: 16 residues. Trimming cost V 2 bases and J 1 base; bases outside gene matches: 5. The CDR3 region is CASSFFTGGNTGELFF. As DNA, the CDR3 is TGCGCCAGCAGCTTTTTTACGGGGGGGAACACCGGGGAGCTGTTTTTT.

The chain carries TRBV5-1 and TRBJ2-7; 10 bases fit TRBD1. There are 14 residues in the CDR3. With 3 bases clipped from V and 5 bases from J, the junction kept 5 bases outside the gene matches. Germline V gene lookup returns CDR1 SGHRS and CDR2 YFSETQ. Here the CDR3 DNA reads TGCGCCAGCAGCTCCGGGACAGGGGTCGACGAGCAGTACTTC. Amino acid sequence: CASSSGTGVDEQYF.

This chain connects TRBV21-1 to TRBJ1-1. TRBV21-1 is a listed pseudogene. This CDR3 contains 14 residues. CDR3 sequence (DNA): TGTGCCAGCAGCAATGAGAGGAAGAACACTGAAGCTTTCTTT. Translated, it gives CASSNERKNTEAFF.

This chain joins TRBV20-1 and TRBJ2-1; tentatively, D is TRBD2 (6 bases). V lost 3 bases to trimming and J lost 2 bases, with 11 bases between them. CDR3 length: 14 residues. Germline CDR1 and CDR2: DFQATT and SNEGSKA (reference sequence). CDR3 protein: CSASLPGAYNEQFF. CDR3 DNA: TGCAGTGCTAGCCTACCGGGGGCCTACAATGAGCAGTTCTTC.

The chain has TRBV5-1 and TRBJ1-2; TRBD1 aligns across 10 bases. This CDR3 is 13 amino acids long. Per germline, CDR1 SGHRS and CDR2 YFSETQ. J was trimmed by 14 bases and V by 7 bases; bases with no gene match: 14. CDR3 amino acids: CASGAQTGGAVTF. CDR3 DNA: TGCGCCAGCGGCGCTCAGACAGGGGGCGCCGTTACCTTC.

The chain links TRBV13 to TRBJ2-5; TRBD2 matches at 7 bases. Germline trimming cut 4 bases from V and 1 base from J; bases unmatched to any gene: 6. From germline, CDR1 is PRHDT and CDR2 FYEKMQ (reference sequence). The CDR3 runs to 15 residues. The CDR3 DNA sequence: TGTGCCAGCAGCTCCCAAACTAGCGTCCAAGAGACCCAGTACTTC. Protein product: CASSSQTSVQETQYF.